The source of this TCR beta chain is a study of follicular helper T cells after annual influenza vaccination. The overall study: Days 0, 7 and 28 post-vaccination were the blood draw times.

Indicated time point: 2015-2016 season, 7 days after influenza vaccination. Before sorting, PBMC were stimulated approximately 20 hours with overlapping influenza protein peptide pools. Study-wide results and limits: ICOS+CD38+ cTfh clonality tracked population frequency, and its change tracked circulating plasmablast change.

CDR1 SGHTA and CDR2 FQGTGA come from the germline V gene. V was clipped by 5 bases and J by 5 bases, with 12 bases between them. The CDR3 runs 13 residues. Repertoires were generated with immunoSEQ multiplex PCR, while TCRdb's copy carries only in-frame clones and drops some. The sample's table shows just under 65 clones. Concerning this clone: Its antigen is not known.

The specimen was CXCR5+ CD38+ circulating T follicular helper cells from blood, cultured in vitro and sorted as CD69+ CD200+, collected 7 days after influenza vaccination. Subset indicated: circulating Tfh, non-naive CD4+CXCR5+PD-1+ (ICOS+CD38+ or ICOS-CD38-). The chain employs TRBV7-3 and TRBJ1-2, with TRBD1 as a possible D gene (6 bases). This TCR was recovered from an adult who received the influenza vaccine. DNA for the CDR3: TGTGCCAGCAGCCCCGGGACACCTTATGGCTACACCTTC. Translation: CASSPGTPYGYTF.